The 3 T cell receptor beta chains below were found in one sample sequenced in a study of shared clonotypes between healthy human individuals. This table comes from immunoSEQ multiplex PCR, and its TCRdb copy is limited to in-frame clones, with some not included. The table lists 600,000 to 750,000 clones, roughly 72% of them singletons. The source material was memory CD4+ T cells sorted from blood. The subset is: CD45RA-negative fraction. The receptors originated from a woman in her 30s in good health.

The V and J genes are TRBV20-1 and TRBJ2-3; maybe TRBD1 (7 bases). CDR3 length equals 11 residues. From germline, CDR1 is DFQATT and CDR2 SNEGSKA (reference sequence). The CDR3 nucleotides read TGCGGAGGGACAGCTGAAGATACGCAGTATTTT. Amino acids: CGGTAEDTQYF.

With regard to this clone: A much larger clone differs by one base, so this may be a read error. Other DNA sequences in this sample translate to the same CDR3. The chain couples TRBV11-3 to TRBJ2-1, with a tentative D call TRBD2 (5 bases). V lost 1 base and J lost 0, with 7 bases in between. The germline CDR1 and CDR2 sequences are SGHNT and YENEEA. This CDR3 region has 15 residues. The CDR3 bases are TGTGCCAGCAGCTTAGCGGGGAGCTCCTACAATGAGCAGTTCTTC. Translating gives CASSLAGSSYNEQFF.

V and J are TRBV30 and TRBJ1-1; D not resolved. The CDR3 spans 14 residues. Trimming shortened V by 2 bases and J by 3 bases, and 13 bases separated the two germline ends. Germline V CDR1 and CDR2: GTSNPN, SVGIG (reference sequence). The CDR3 sequence: CAWSLTLRDTEAFF. The CDR3, as DNA: TGTGCCTGGAGTCTGACCCTAAGGGACACTGAAGCTTTCTTT.